Reported below is one T cell receptor beta chain. The antigen remains unidentified. This sample is drawn from a study of T cell responses to AZD1222 COVID-19 vaccine. The study's findings and limits: Just a handful of people given AZD1222 tested seropositive at baseline. It should be noted that donors were predominantly white British and more often female, and clonal diversity was possibly underestimated. A reported finding is that nearly half of spike-specific TCRs target unmutated variant regions.

TCRdb's copy holds only in-frame clones and misses some; the assay was immunoSEQ multiplex PCR. The table has some 130,000 clones, over 75% seen once. V was trimmed by 5 bases and J by 2 bases, leaving 10 bases between them. This CDR3 spans 13 amino acids. Germline CDR1 is MNHEY and CDR2 is SMNVEV (reference sequence). This TCR came from an adult in good health. The sequences come from peripheral blood, collected on day 0 of MenACWY control vaccination. The chain uses TRBV27 and TRBJ2-7; weak D call: TRBD1 (6 bases). The CDR3 DNA sequence: TGTGCCAGCAGTACCAGGGGTGCCTACGAGCAGTACTTC. Encoded protein: CASSTRGAYEQYF.